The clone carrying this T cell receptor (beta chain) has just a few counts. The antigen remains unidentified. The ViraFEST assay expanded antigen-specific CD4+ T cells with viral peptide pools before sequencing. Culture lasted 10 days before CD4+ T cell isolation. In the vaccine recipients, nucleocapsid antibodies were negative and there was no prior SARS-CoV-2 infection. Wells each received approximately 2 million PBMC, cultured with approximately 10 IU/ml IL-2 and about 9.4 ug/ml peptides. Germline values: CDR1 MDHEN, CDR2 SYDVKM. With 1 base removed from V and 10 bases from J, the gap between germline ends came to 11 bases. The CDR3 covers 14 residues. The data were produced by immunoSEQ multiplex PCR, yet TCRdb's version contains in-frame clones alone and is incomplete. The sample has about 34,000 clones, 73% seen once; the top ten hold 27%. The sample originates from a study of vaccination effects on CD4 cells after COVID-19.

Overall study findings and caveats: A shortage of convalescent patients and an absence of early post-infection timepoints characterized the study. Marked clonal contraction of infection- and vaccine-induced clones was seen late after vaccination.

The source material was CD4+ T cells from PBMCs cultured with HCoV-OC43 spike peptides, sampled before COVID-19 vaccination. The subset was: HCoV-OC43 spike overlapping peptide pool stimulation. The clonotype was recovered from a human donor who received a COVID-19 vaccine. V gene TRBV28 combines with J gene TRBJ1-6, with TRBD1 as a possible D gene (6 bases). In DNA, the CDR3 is TGTGCCAGCAGTTTATCCGCAGGGGTCTCACCCCTCCACTTT. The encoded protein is CASSLSAGVSPLHF.